This T cell receptor beta chain is from a study of Graves' ophthalmopathy and Graves' hyperthyroidism. Study overall: Ophthalmopathy absent within 18 months of follow-up marked hyperthyroidism as stable.

The CDR3 sequence is 15 residues long. Germline V gives CDR1 MNHEY, CDR2 SVGAGI. Trimming removed 0 bases at V and 5 bases at J, with 13 bases between. This clonotype came up many times. Scientists amplified the TCR beta CDR3 regions from RNA transcripts. HTBI primers primed a first-round RT-PCR, and a second-round multiplex PCR followed. Via MiXCR, TCRdb re-called the multiplex PCR reads, giving one row per CDR3 protein. Altogether some 1.1 million distinct CDR3 sequences are present, about 36% being singletons, with the ten largest covering approximately 10%. The chain links TRBV6-5 to TRBJ2-5; weak D call: TRBD2 (7 bases). Sequencing input: peripheral blood or thyroid tissue (not recorded which). The sequence came from an adult man with Graves' hyperthyroidism. For the CDR3, the DNA is TGTGCCAGCAGTTACTCGTCGGGGGGCCGGGAGACCCAGTACTTC. It encodes CASSYSSGGRETQYF.